This T cell receptor beta chain comes out of a study of response to subunit inactivated influenza vaccine. Germline V gene lookup returns CDR1 DFQATT and CDR2 SNEGSKA (reference sequence). V lost 0 bases and J lost 1, with 12 bases in between. The CDR3 has 15 residues. TCRdb re-called the RT-PCR reads through MiXCR, storing one row per CDR3 protein. The sample consists of approximately 570,000 distinct CDR3 sequences, approximately 7.1% of them appearing once. The chain employs TRBV20-1 and TRBJ1-1, with D perhaps TRBD1 (5 bases). Sequenced here: PBMCs from blood, sampled roughly 24 months after vaccination. The TCR was taken from a man between 50 and 69 years old who received an inactivated influenza vaccine. The CDR3 bases are TGCAGTGCTAGAGATCCCGGAGGGGCGAACACTGAAGCTTTCTTT. This sequence encodes CSARDPGGANTEAFF.